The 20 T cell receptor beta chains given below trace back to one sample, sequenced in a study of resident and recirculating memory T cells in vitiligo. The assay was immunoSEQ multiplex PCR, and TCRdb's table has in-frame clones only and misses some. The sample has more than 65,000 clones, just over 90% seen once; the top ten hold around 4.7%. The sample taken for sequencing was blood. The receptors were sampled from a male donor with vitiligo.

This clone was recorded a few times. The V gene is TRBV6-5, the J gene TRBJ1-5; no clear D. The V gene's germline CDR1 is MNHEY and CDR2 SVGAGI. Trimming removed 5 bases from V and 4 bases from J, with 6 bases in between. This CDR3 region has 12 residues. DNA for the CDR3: TGTGCCAGCAGTATACGGAATCAGCCCCAGCATTTT. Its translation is CASSIRNQPQHF.

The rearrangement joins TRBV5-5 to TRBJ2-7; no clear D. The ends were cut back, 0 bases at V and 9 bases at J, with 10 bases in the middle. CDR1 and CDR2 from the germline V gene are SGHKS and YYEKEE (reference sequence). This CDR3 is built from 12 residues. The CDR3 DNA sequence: TGTGCCAGCAGCTTGGAGGATACGGGGCAGTACTTC. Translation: CASSLEDTGQYF.

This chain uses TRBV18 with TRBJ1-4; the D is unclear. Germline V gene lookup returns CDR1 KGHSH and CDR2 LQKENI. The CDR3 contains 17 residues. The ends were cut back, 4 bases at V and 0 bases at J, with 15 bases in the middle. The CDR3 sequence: CASSLAKEGATNEKLFF. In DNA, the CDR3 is TGTGCCAGCTCACTCGCTAAAGAGGGTGCAACTAATGAAAAACTGTTTTTT.

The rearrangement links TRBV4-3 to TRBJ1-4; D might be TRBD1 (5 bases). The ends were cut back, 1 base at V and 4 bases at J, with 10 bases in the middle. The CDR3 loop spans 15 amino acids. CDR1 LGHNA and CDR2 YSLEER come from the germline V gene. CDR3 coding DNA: TGCGCCAGCAGCCAAGCGGAAGGGGTTAATGAAAAACTGTTTTTT. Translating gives CASSQAEGVNEKLFF.

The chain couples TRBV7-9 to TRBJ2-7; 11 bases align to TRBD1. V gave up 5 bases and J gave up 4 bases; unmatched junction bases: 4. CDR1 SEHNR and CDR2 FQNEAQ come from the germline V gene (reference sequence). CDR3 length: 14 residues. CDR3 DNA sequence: TGTGCCAGCAGCGGACAGGGGGCATTATACGAGCAGTACTTC. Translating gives CASSGQGALYEQYF.

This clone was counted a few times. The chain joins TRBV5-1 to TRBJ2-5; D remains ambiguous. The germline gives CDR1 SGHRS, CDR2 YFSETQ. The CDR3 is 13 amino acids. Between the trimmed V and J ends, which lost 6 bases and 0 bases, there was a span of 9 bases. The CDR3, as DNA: TGCGCCAGCACTATAGGAGACCAAGAGACCCAGTACTTC. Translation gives CASTIGDQETQYF.

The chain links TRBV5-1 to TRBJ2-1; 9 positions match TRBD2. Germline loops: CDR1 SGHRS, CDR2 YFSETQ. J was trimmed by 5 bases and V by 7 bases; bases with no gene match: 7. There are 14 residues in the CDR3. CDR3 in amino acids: CASQGGGADNEQFF. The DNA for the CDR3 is TGCGCCAGCCAAGGCGGGGGGGCCGACAATGAGCAGTTCTTC.

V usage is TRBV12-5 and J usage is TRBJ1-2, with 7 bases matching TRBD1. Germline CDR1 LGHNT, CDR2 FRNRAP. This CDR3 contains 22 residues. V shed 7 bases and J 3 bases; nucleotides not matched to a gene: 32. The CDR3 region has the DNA TGTGCTAGTGCCACGTCCTTTAAGTACGTAGGGCCCTCCCCAGACAGGGACTATGGCTACACCTTC. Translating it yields CASATSFKYVGPSPDRDYGYTF.

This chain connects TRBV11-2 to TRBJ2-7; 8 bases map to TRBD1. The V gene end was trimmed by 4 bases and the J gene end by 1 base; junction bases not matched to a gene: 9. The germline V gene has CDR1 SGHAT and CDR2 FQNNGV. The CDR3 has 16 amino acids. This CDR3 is CASSSSRDRTSYEQYF. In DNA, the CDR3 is TGTGCCAGCAGCTCCTCCCGGGACAGGACATCCTACGAGCAGTACTTC. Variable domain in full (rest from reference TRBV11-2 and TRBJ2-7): EAGVAQSPRYKIIEKRQSVAFWCNPISGHATLYWYQQILGQGPKLLIQFQNNGVVDDSQLPKDRFSAERLKGVDSTLKIQPAKLEDSAVYLCASSSSRDRTSYEQYFGPGTRLTVT.

The CDR3 reads CASSLAGRNQPQHF. CDR3 nucleotide sequence: TGTGCCAGCAGCTTGGCCGGGAGAAATCAGCCCCAGCATTTT. The chain links TRBV5-4 to TRBJ1-5, with D hard to call. Deletions cut 0 bases from V and 4 bases from J, with 8 bases between. The CDR3 is 14 residues long. Germline V gene lookup returns CDR1 SGHNT and CDR2 YYREEE (reference sequence).

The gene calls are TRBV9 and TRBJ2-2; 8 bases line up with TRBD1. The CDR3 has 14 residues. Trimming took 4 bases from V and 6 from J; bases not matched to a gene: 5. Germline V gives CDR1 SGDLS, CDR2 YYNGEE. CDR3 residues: CASSSTGDPGELFF. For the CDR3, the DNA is TGTGCCAGCAGCTCGACAGGGGATCCCGGGGAGCTGTTTTTT.

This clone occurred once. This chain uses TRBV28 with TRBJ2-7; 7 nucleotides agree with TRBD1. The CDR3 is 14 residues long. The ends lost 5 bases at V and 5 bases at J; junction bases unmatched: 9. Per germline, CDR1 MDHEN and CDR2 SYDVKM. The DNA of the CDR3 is TGTGCCAGCAGTCTAACAGGGGACGTCAACGAGCAGTACTTC. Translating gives CASSLTGDVNEQYF.

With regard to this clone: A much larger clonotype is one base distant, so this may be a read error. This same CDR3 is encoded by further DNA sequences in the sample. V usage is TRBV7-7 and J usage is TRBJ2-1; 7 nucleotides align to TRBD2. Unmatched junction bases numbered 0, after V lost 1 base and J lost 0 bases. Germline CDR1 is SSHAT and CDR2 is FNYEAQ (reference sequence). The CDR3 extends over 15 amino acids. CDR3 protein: CASSLGGGSYNEQFF. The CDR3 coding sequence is TGTGCCAGCAGCTTAGGGGGGGGCTCCTACAATGAGCAGTTCTTC.

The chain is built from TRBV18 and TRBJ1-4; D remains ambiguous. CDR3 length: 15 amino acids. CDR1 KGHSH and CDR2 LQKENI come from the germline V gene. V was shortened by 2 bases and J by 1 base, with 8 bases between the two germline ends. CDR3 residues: CASSPVAGTNEKLFF. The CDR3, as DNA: TGTGCCAGCTCACCAGTGGCAGGAACTAATGAAAAACTGTTTTTT. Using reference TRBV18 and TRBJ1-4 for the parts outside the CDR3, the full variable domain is NAGVMQNPRHLVRRRGQEARLRCSPMKGHSHVYWYRQLPEEGLKFMVYLQKENIIDESGMPKERFSAEFPKEGPSILRIQQVVRGDSAAYFCASSPVAGTNEKLFFGSGTQLSVL.

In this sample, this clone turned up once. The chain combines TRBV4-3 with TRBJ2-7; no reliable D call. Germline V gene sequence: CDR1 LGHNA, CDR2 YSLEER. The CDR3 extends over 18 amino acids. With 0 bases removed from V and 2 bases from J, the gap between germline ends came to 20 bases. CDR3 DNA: TGCGCCAGCAGCCAAGATGACCAGACAAGAAGTGTGACCTACGAGCAGTACTTC. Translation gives CASSQDDQTRSVTYEQYF.

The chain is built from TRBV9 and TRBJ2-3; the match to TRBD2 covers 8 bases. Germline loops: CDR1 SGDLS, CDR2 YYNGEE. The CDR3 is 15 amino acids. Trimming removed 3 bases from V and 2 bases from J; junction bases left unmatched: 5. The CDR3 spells CASSGLALLTDTQYF. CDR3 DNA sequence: TGTGCCAGCAGCGGACTAGCGCTCCTCACAGATACGCAGTATTTT.

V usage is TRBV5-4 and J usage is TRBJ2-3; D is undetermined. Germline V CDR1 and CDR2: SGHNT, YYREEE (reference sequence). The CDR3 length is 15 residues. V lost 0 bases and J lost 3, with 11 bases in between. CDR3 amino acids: CASSLDGSRTDTQYF. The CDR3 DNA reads TGTGCCAGCAGCTTGGACGGGTCCCGTACAGATACGCAGTATTTT.

The CDR3 region has the DNA TGTGCCAGCAGCCCGTACACTCCCGGGGTTAATGAAAAACTGTTTTTT. Translating it yields CASSPYTPGVNEKLFF. This chain links TRBV7-8 with TRBJ1-4; D is undetermined. V lost 5 bases to trimming and J lost 4 bases, with 17 bases between them. Looked up from germline, CDR1 is SGHVS and CDR2 is FQNEAQ. CDR3 length: 16 amino acids.

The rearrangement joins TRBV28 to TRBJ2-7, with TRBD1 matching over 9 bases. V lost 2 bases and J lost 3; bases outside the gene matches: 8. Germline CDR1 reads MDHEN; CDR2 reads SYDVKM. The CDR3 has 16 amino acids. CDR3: CASSLQGQGPYYEQYF. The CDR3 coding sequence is TGTGCCAGCAGTTTACAAGGACAGGGGCCATACTACGAGCAGTACTTC.

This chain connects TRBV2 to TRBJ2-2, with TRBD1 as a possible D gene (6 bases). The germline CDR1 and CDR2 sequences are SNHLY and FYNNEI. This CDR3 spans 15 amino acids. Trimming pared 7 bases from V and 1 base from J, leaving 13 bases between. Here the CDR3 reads CASKRTDKNTGELFF. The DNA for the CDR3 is TGTGCCAGCAAGCGGACAGACAAGAACACCGGGGAGCTGTTTTTT.